The text below deals with one TCR beta chain. This clone came up many times. Its antigen remains undetermined. Base qualities are not at hand, and no much larger clone is one base apart. TCR CDR3 regions were amplified from genomic DNA by multiplex PCR using the deep immunoSEQ assay. Genomic DNA extracted from each cell subset was distributed evenly over all wells of several immunoSEQ 96-well plates, and each plate served as one replicate. For sorted subsets, roughly 200 ng genomic DNA, equal to 30,000 or so T cell genomes, was loaded into each replicate PCR. Purified libraries were measured with a Qubit 3.0 fluorometer, size-checked on a Bioanalyzer 2100, and measured again with the KAPA Library Quantification kit. Every immunoSEQ 96-well plate was sequenced on a dedicated single-read 150-cycle Illumina NextSeq 550 flow cell. On the study's bioinformatics: Because the immunoSEQ output held only junctional sequences and lacked quality scores, the filtering could not match the filtering applied to full-length reads. Sequences were annotated with PyIR, a Python wrapper for IgBLAST v1.9, and V/J genes and CDR3 were assigned using IMGT germline references. Reads with weak V/J assignments (E-value above 1e-6), missing CDR3, stop codons, out-of-frame junctions, or ambiguous translated residues were removed. V3J clonotypes were defined by identical inferred V gene, J gene, and CDR3 amino acid sequence. To compute the percentage overlap between repertoires, the number of shared unique clonotypes was divided by the size of the smaller repertoire. Three approaches were used to assess repertoire richness: RTK rarefaction, the Chao1 estimator, and Recon v2.1 estimates of unobserved clonotypes. For all TCRbeta clonotypes obtained by the gDNA method from a handful of donors, generation probabilities were computed with OLGA. TCRdb limited this immuneACCESS table to in-frame rearrangements with V and J called. A share of clones is missing; checked studies link under half to unresolved V genes, and the rest is unexplained. V and J calls and clone size follow that table, whereas D and trimming were derived from the DNA. The sample yields under 150,000 clones; under 70% were counted once. The biggest ten clones account for under 30% of the sample.

This entry comes from a study of shared clonotypes between healthy human individuals (dated by TCRdb to the early 2020s). For the wider study: The cohort included three men and a couple of women between 18 and 49 years of age. Leukapheresis yielded between about 0.9 and 10 billion PBMCs per donor. For each donor, CD4 naive and CD4 memory were each run on three plates, CD8 naive on two plates, and CD8 memory on one plate. To estimate repertoire size and how much clonotypes are shared between individuals, the study performed deep sequencing of blood TCR repertoires from a few healthy adults. Libraries were prepared and TCR repertoires were sequenced by different laboratories using diverse techniques, in order to increase sequencing depth and limit assay-specific biases. What the study reported, not specific to this receptor: Compared with non-shared clonotypes, the clonotypes found in all four sorted-subset donors had higher generation probabilities. Sampling was limited to blood, and TCR repertoires in tissue likely differ from TCR repertoires in blood. The small number of donors limited the genetic and exposure-history diversity represented. Estimated clonotype richness was generally larger for naive than for memory subsets. Pairwise subsampling led to the expectation that sequencing depth would affect the degree of clonotype sharing among donors. About 4.5% of naive CD4, 3.5% of naive CD8, roughly 2.5% of memory CD4, and less than 0.45% of memory CD8 clonotypes were shared across a few donors. Rarefaction of sorted-subset datasets indicated incomplete sequencing despite the large sequencing depth.

V is pared back by 2 bases and J by 3 bases, with 17 bases lying between the germline termini. Its CDR3 holds 16 amino acids, cysteine through phenylalanine. Just CDR3 DNA is preserved here, 48 bases in frame from base 1. From the germline V gene, CDR1 is MNHNS and CDR2 is SASEGT. Healthy HIV-negative adults with no recently reported acute infections or vaccinations were included as donors. Every donor was a Caucasian adult living in Nashville, Tennessee, USA. CD8 memory samples were composed of magnetically selected CD45RO+ cells combined with CCR7-negative CD45RA+ effector memory (TemRA) cells. Blood was collected by leukapheresis, and PBMCs were isolated by Ficoll-Histopaque density gradient centrifugation and then cryopreserved in liquid nitrogen vapor phase. Analytical flow cytometry was used to check the purity and quantity of each magnetically sorted T cell population. Genomic DNA was isolated from each sorted fraction and quantified by UV absorbance on a Nanodrop 2000c.

This sequence uses TRBV6-1 and TRBJ2-7, and perhaps TRBD1 as D gene, on 6 matching bases. The TCR was taken from a woman under 40 in good health. The specimen was memory CD8+ T cells sorted from blood. The cell subset or site label, as the study defines it: CD45RO+ cells pooled with CCR7-negative TemRA cells. The nucleotide sequence is given as TGTGCCAGCAGTGAAAGAGTGGAACAGGGCGGCTACGAGCAGTACTTC. It encodes CASSERVEQGGYEQYF.